Listed below are T cell receptor beta chains from one sample, sequenced in a study of CD8 T cells in Susac syndrome. From the immunoSEQ multiplex PCR reads, TCRdb called clonotypes with MiXCR, one entry per CDR3 protein. The table has 140,000 to 150,000 distinct CDR3 sequences, approximately 95% seen once; the top ten hold around 0.12%. The sequenced material came from CD4+ T cells from PBMCs. The receptor source for this set is a human donor with multiple sclerosis. CDR3s include the opening cysteine and the closing phenylalanine or tryptophan. D genes are given only for firm matches. Some rows have no size entry. The others give once, few or many, or a class for an expanded clone.

d_gene	v_gene	j_gene	abundance	CDR3aa	CDR3nt
.	TRBV29-1	TRBJ2-7	.	CSVVVSSYEQYF	TGCAGCGTTGTAGTAAGCTCCTACGAGCAGTACTTC
.	TRBV12-3/TRBV12-4	TRBJ2-3	once	CASSYRLGKDTQYF	TGTGCCAGCAGTTATAGACTAGGTAAAGATACGCAGTATTTT
.	TRBV6-4	TRBJ1-5	.	CASSDGLGQPQHF	TGTGCCAGCAGTGACGGGTTGGGGCAGCCCCAGCATTTT
.	TRBV5-1	TRBJ2-7	.	CASSLSPSETSYEQYF	TGCGCCAGCAGCCTTTCCCCTTCCGAGACTTCCTACGAGCAGTACTTC
.	TRBV12-3/TRBV12-4	TRBJ1-5	.	CASSPRGPNQPQHF	TGTGCCAGCAGTCCTCGGGGCCCCAATCAGCCCCAGCATTTT
.	TRBV15	TRBJ2-3	.	CATSRERALQTDTQYF	TGTGCCACCAGCAGAGAACGGGCTTTGCAGACAGATACGCAGTATTTT
.	TRBV2	TRBJ1-1	.	CASGVDGGTEAFF	TGTGCCAGCGGAGTGGACGGGGGCACTGAAGCTTTCTTT
.	TRBV7-2	TRBJ2-7	.	CASSTRDLFKYEQYF	TGTGCCAGCAGCACCAGGGACTTGTTTAAGTACGAGCAGTACTTC
TRBD1	TRBV30	TRBJ2-7	.	CAWSPGQGASYEQYF	TGTGCCTGGAGCCCTGGACAGGGGGCTTCCTACGAGCAGTACTTC
.	TRBV10-3	TRBJ1-1	.	CAISESAYTEAFF	TGTGCCATCAGTGAGTCCGCGTACACTGAAGCTTTCTTT
TRBD1	TRBV12-3/TRBV12-4	TRBJ1-1	.	CASSPTGVNTEAFF	TGTGCCAGCAGTCCCACAGGGGTGAACACTGAAGCTTTCTTT
TRBD1	TRBV20-1	TRBJ2-7	.	CSARETGQGAREQYF	TGCAGTGCTAGAGAAACTGGACAGGGGGCAAGGGAGCAGTACTTC
TRBD2	TRBV7-2	TRBJ2-1	.	CASSRGLAGAGEQFF	TGTGCCAGCAGCCGGGGACTAGCGGGAGCCGGTGAGCAGTTCTTC
TRBD2	TRBV5-1	TRBJ2-5	.	CASSVAGGPGETQYF	TGCGCCAGCAGCGTAGCGGGAGGGCCAGGAGAGACCCAGTACTTC
TRBD1	TRBV5-1	TRBJ1-1	.	CASSGRQGGGTEAFF	TGCGCCAGCAGCGGTCGCCAGGGGGGTGGAACTGAAGCTTTCTTT
.	TRBV23-1	TRBJ1-4	.	CASKVEKLFF	TGCGCCAGCAAAGTCGAAAAACTGTTTTTT
TRBD2	TRBV12-3/TRBV12-4	TRBJ2-3	.	CASSPSGGTDTQYF	TGTGCCAGCAGTCCTAGCGGGGGCACAGATACGCAGTATTTT
.	TRBV29-1	TRBJ2-1	.	CSVPVGLFHEQFF	TGCAGCGTCCCTGTAGGGTTATTCCATGAGCAGTTCTTC
.	TRBV14	TRBJ2-5	.	CASSQVVMGGTQYF	TGTGCCAGCAGCCAAGTAGTAATGGGAGGGACCCAGTACTTC
.	TRBV27	TRBJ2-5	.	CASRRVGETQYF	TGTGCCAGCAGACGGGTGGGAGAGACCCAGTACTTC
.	TRBV5-4	TRBJ2-4	.	CASSLGDVLNIQYF	TGTGCCAGCAGCTTGGGGGACGTCCTGAACATTCAGTACTTC
.	TRBV11-2	TRBJ2-1	.	CASSLGTKQFF	TGTGCCAGCAGCTTAGGGACCAAGCAGTTCTTC
.	TRBV12-3/TRBV12-4	TRBJ1-5	.	CASARLQGPNQPQHF	TGTGCCAGCGCCCGACTGCAGGGGCCCAATCAGCCCCAGCATTTT
.	TRBV20-1	TRBJ1-1	.	CSASFLGRNTEAFF	TGCAGTGCTAGTTTCTTGGGTAGGAACACTGAAGCTTTCTTT
.	TRBV7-9	TRBJ1-2	.	CASSDGRARGYTF	TGTGCCAGCAGCGACGGCAGGGCGCGGGGCTACACCTTC
.	TRBV4-3	TRBJ1-6	.	CASSQETNSGLHF	TGCGCCAGCAGCCAAGAAACAAACAGCGGTCTCCACTTT
TRBD1	TRBV5-4	TRBJ2-2	.	CASSLPGQITGELFF	TGTGCCAGCAGCTTACCGGGACAGATCACCGGGGAGCTGTTTTTT
TRBD1	TRBV6-5	TRBJ1-5	.	CASRGTGENQPQHF	TGTGCCAGCAGAGGGACAGGGGAGAATCAGCCCCAGCATTTT
.	TRBV20-1	TRBJ2-7	.	CSAHRPGTPLYEQYF	TGCAGTGCACATAGACCCGGGACTCCCCTTTACGAGCAGTACTTC
.	TRBV19	TRBJ1-5	.	CASSTGLINQPQHF	TGTGCCAGTAGTACCGGACTGATCAATCAGCCCCAGCATTTT
.	TRBV24-1	TRBJ1-2	.	CATSDFAANYGYTF	TGTGCCACCAGTGATTTTGCGGCTAACTATGGCTACACCTTC
.	TRBV5-1	TRBJ2-1	few	CASSLNLGGMFF	TGCGCCAGCAGCTTGAATCTAGGCGGGATGTTCTTC
.	TRBV14	TRBJ1-2	.	CASSHSLSGTIYGYTF	TGTGCCAGCAGCCACTCCCTGTCCGGGACAATCTATGGCTACACCTTC
.	TRBV2	TRBJ2-5	.	CASSAGRYQETQYF	TGTGCCAGCAGTGCGGGCAGGTACCAAGAGACCCAGTACTTC
TRBD2	TRBV5-1	TRBJ2-3	.	CASSFKAGGPVTQYF	TGCGCCAGCAGCTTCAAAGCGGGAGGGCCTGTTACGCAGTATTTT
.	TRBV10-3	TRBJ1-6	.	CAISERTESPLHF	TGTGCCATCAGTGAGAGGACAGAATCACCCCTCCACTTT
.	TRBV20-1	TRBJ1-2	.	CSAYSFGRGADGYTF	TGCAGTGCCTACTCCTTTGGGAGAGGGGCGGATGGCTACACCTTC
TRBD1	TRBV5-1	TRBJ2-7	.	CASSVGQTSEQYF	TGCGCCAGCAGTGTGGGACAGACATCCGAGCAGTACTTC
TRBD1	TRBV20-1	TRBJ1-1	.	CSARTGASNTEAFF	TGCAGTGCGAGAACAGGGGCCTCGAACACTGAAGCTTTCTTT
.	TRBV6-5	TRBJ1-2	.	CASKGRDGPNYGYTF	TGTGCCAGCAAAGGCCGGGACGGTCCTAACTATGGCTACACCTTC
.	TRBV28	TRBJ1-5	.	CASSLGGFGQPQHF	TGTGCCAGCAGCCTAGGAGGGTTCGGTCAGCCCCAGCATTTT
.	TRBV30	TRBJ1-1	.	CAWSLNLQGRAFF	TGTGCCTGGAGTCTGAATTTACAGGGTCGGGCTTTCTTT
TRBD2	TRBV20-1	TRBJ2-3	.	CSASHAGTSLGTQYF	TGCAGTGCTAGTCACGCCGGGACTAGTCTAGGTACGCAGTATTTT
.	TRBV12-3/TRBV12-4	TRBJ2-7	.	CASSSPGTYAQYF	TGTGCCAGCAGTTCACCGGGAACCTACGCGCAGTACTTC
.	TRBV20-1	TRBJ2-2	.	CSARDLQNTGELFF	TGCAGTGCTAGAGATCTTCAGAACACCGGGGAGCTGTTTTTT
.	TRBV30	TRBJ1-1	.	CARDRLNTEAFF	TGTGCCCGCGACAGGCTGAACACTGAAGCTTTCTTT
.	TRBV28	TRBJ2-6	.	CASSRRLPGANVLTF	TGTGCCAGCAGCCGCAGACTGCCTGGGGCCAACGTCCTGACTTTC
TRBD1	TRBV24-1	TRBJ2-5	.	CATSDHRGRETQYF	TGTGCCACCAGTGACCACAGGGGTAGGGAGACCCAGTACTTC
.	TRBV11-1	TRBJ2-7	.	CASSSHPLFSASSGVREQYF	TGTGCCAGCAGCTCCCATCCTCTCTTTAGTGCGAGTTCGGGGGTCCGCGAGCAGTACTTC
.	TRBV7-3	TRBJ2-1	.	CASSLEPLNEQFF	TGTGCCAGCAGCCTCGAACCCCTAAATGAGCAGTTCTTC
.	TRBV4-2	TRBJ2-1	once	CASSQSLGRSSYNEQFF	TGTGCCAGCAGCCAAAGTCTGGGTAGGAGCTCCTACAATGAGCAGTTCTTC
TRBD1	TRBV7-9	TRBJ2-1	.	CASTLLMRGQAANEQFF	TGTGCCAGCACCTTGCTTATGAGGGGACAGGCGGCCAATGAGCAGTTCTTC
.	TRBV18	TRBJ2-7	.	CASSPLRVEYEQYF	TGTGCCAGCTCACCACTCAGGGTCGAATACGAGCAGTACTTC
.	TRBV9	TRBJ2-3	.	CASSVAEMDTQYF	TGTGCCAGCAGCGTAGCGGAGATGGATACGCAGTATTTT
TRBD2	TRBV29-1	TRBJ2-1	.	CSAGTSYNEQFF	TGCAGCGCCGGGACTAGCTACAATGAGCAGTTCTTC
.	TRBV20-1	TRBJ2-5	.	CSAGGGGQAQYF	TGCAGTGCGGGAGGGGGGGGACAGGCCCAGTACTTC
.	TRBV24-1	TRBJ1-1	.	CATMGDGPGGNTEAFF	TGTGCCACCATGGGAGATGGTCCCGGGGGGAACACTGAAGCTTTCTTT
TRBD2	TRBV9	TRBJ2-3	.	CASSVSGTNTDTQYF	TGTGCCAGCAGCGTAAGCGGGACCAACACAGATACGCAGTATTTT
.	TRBV18	TRBJ2-2	.	CASSPQGTNTGELFF	TGTGCCAGCTCACCGCAGGGAACGAACACCGGGGAGCTGTTTTTT